Listed below are T cell receptor beta chains from one sample, sequenced in a study of T cell responses to AZD1222 COVID-19 vaccine. Using immunoSEQ multiplex PCR, the repertoire was profiled, and TCRdb retains in-frame clones only, with some absent. The profile shows 90,000 to 150,000 clones, 88% of them singletons. This specimen consisted of peripheral blood, obtained 28 days after the second AZD1222 dose. These TCRs come from an adult who received the AZD1222 COVID-19 vaccine. Each CDR3 is given with its conserved first and last residue. The D gene is left open where the match is weak. Size is omitted from some rows. Given values are once, few, many or a class for expanded clones.

TRBJ1-6 - - TRBV28 TGTGCCAGCAGTTTAGTGATCTTAAATTCACCCCTCCACTTT CASSLVILNSPLHF
TRBJ1-1 - - TRBV5-1 TGCGCCAGCAGCCTGGAGGGGGAAATGAACACTGAAGCTTTCTTT CASSLEGEMNTEAFF
TRBJ1-2 - few TRBV5-1 TGCGCCAGCAGCTTGGGACCGGATACCCAAAGGAATGGCTACACCTTC CASSLGPDTQRNGYTF
TRBJ1-2 - - TRBV28 TGTGCCAGCAGGGACAGATCTAACTATGGCTACACCTTC CASRDRSNYGYTF
TRBJ2-7 - few TRBV10-3 TGTGCCATCAGTGGGGTCCCAACCGGGACCTACGAGCAGTACTTC CAISGVPTGTYEQYF
TRBJ1-5 TRBD1 - TRBV19 TGTGCCAGCGCCGCCCGGGACAGAAGTAATCAGCCCCAGCATTTT CASAARDRSNQPQHF
TRBJ2-6 - - TRBV2 TGTGCCAGCAGTAACCAGGGTTCGGGGGCCAACGTCCTGACTTTC CASSNQGSGANVLTF
TRBJ1-6 TRBD1 - TRBV7-9 TGTGCCAGCAGCCAAACCGGGACAGCGAGCTCCTATAATTCACCCCTCCACTTT CASSQTGTASSYNSPLHF
TRBJ2-3 - - TRBV11-2 TGTGCCGGGGGGGGCAGGAACACAGATACGCAGTATTTT CAGGGRNTDTQYF
TRBJ1-2 - - TRBV5-6 TGTGCCAGCAGCTTGTCCGGGGATTATGGCTACACCTTC CASSLSGDYGYTF
TRBJ1-4 TRBD1 - TRBV29-1 TGCAGCGTCGGGGACAGTGAAAAACTGTTTTTT CSVGDSEKLFF
TRBJ1-1 TRBD1 - TRBV10-3 TGTGCCATCAGTTTGGGACAGGGCAGAAACACTGAAGCTTTCTTT CAISLGQGRNTEAFF
TRBJ2-1 - - TRBV9 TGTGCCAGCAGCGTAGAGGCGGACCCCTACAATGAGCAGTTCTTC CASSVEADPYNEQFF
TRBJ2-7 - - TRBV30 TGTGCCTGGAGTGGTTCGGACGAGCAGTACTTC CAWSGSDEQYF
TRBJ2-7 - few TRBV27 TGTGCCAGCAGTTTAATACCGGACGTCAGCTACGAGCAGTACTTC CASSLIPDVSYEQYF
TRBJ1-5 - - TRBV5-1 TGCGCCAGCAGCCCAATAGACTCTAGCAATCAGCCCCAGCATTTT CASSPIDSSNQPQHF
TRBJ2-7 - - TRBV18 TGTGCCAGCTCACCAGGACCCTACGAGCAGTACTTC CASSPGPYEQYF
TRBJ2-1 TRBD2 - TRBV2 TGTGCCAGCAGCGGTGTCCTACTAGCGGGGAATTACAATGAGCAGTTCTTC CASSGVLLAGNYNEQFF
TRBJ1-1 TRBD1 - TRBV19 TGTGCCAGTAGTCCAAGACAGGGGCGCGGGGGGAACACTGAAGCTTTCTTT CASSPRQGRGGNTEAFF
TRBJ2-5 - - TRBV4-3 TGCGCCAGTCAAGAGACCCAGTACTTC CASQETQYF
TRBJ1-2 - - TRBV9 TGTGCCAGCAGCGTAGATCGGGGGAGGGGGACAAGTACCTTC CASSVDRGRGTSTF
TRBJ2-3 - - TRBV28 TGTGCCAGCAGTTTCCGGGCAGATACGCAGTATTTT CASSFRADTQYF
TRBJ2-7 TRBD2 - TRBV28 TGTGCCAGCAGTTCCACCGTTTGGGGACTAGCGGGACCCCACTACGAGCAGTACTTC CASSSTVWGLAGPHYEQYF
TRBJ2-1 TRBD1 - TRBV7-2 TGTGCCAGCAGCTCCGACAGGGGCTCCTACAATGAGCAGTTCTTC CASSSDRGSYNEQFF
TRBJ2-7 TRBD1 - TRBV19 TGTGCCAGTAGTATAGTGGGGACAGGGACCTACGAGCAGTACTTC CASSIVGTGTYEQYF
TRBJ1-2 - - TRBV5-8 TGTGCCAGCAGCTCCCTGGGACGGTACTACACCTTC CASSSLGRYYTF
TRBJ2-3 - - TRBV6-2/TRBV6-3 TGTGCCAGCAGTTACTCGACAGGATTTGCGGCCTATGGAGCAGATACGCAGTATTTT CASSYSTGFAAYGADTQYF
TRBJ2-7 TRBD2 many TRBV6-2/TRBV6-3 TGTGCCAGCAGTTATGAGCTAGCGGGGTTCTACGAGCAGTACTTC CASSYELAGFYEQYF
TRBJ2-3 - - TRBV24-1 TGTGCCACCCGCGGGACTCATAGCACAGATACGCAGTATTTT CATRGTHSTDTQYF
TRBJ2-1 TRBD2 - TRBV5-4 TGTGCCAGCAGCTTGACTAGCGGCTACAATGAGCAGTTCTTC CASSLTSGYNEQFF
TRBJ1-5 TRBD1 - TRBV30 TGTGCCTGGAGCCCCGGACAGGGAGATCAGCCCCAGCATTTT CAWSPGQGDQPQHF
TRBJ2-1 TRBD1 - TRBV12-3/TRBV12-4 TGTGCCAGCAGTTGGACAGGGGGGAATGAGCAGTTCTTC CASSWTGGNEQFF
TRBJ2-5 - - TRBV19 TGTGCCAGTAGATGGGGGCAGGACGAGACCCAGTACTTC CASRWGQDETQYF
TRBJ2-5 TRBD1 - TRBV7-2 TGTGCCAGCAGCTACCGGACAGGGGGTAAAAAAGAGACCCAGTACTTC CASSYRTGGKKETQYF
TRBJ2-5 - - TRBV7-2 TGTGCCAGCAGCCCCGGAAGGACAGCCGACTGGGAGACCCAGTACTTC CASSPGRTADWETQYF
TRBJ2-1 TRBD2 - TRBV4-1 TGCGCCAGCAGCCAATTAGGACTAGCGGGAGGCGATGAGCAGTTCTTC CASSQLGLAGGDEQFF
TRBJ2-2 - - TRBV7-2 TGTGCCAGCAGCTTAAGTCAGCCTCGGAACACCGGGGAGCTGTTTTTT CASSLSQPRNTGELFF
TRBJ2-5 TRBD1 - TRBV6-4 TGTGCCAGCAGTGACCTCCCGGGACAGGTAATGGAGACCCAGTACTTC CASSDLPGQVMETQYF
TRBJ1-1 - - TRBV11-3 TGTGCCAGCAGCTTCGCACCCAACACTGAAGCTTTCTTT CASSFAPNTEAFF
TRBJ1-4 - - TRBV21-1 TGTGCCAGCACCAGAACGTCACGGAGCAGATTTGGAAAACTGTTTTTT CASTRTSRSRFGKLFF
TRBJ2-7 - - TRBV28 TGTGCCAGCATCAAGGGGGGATCCCTCCGCGAGCAGTACTTC CASIKGGSLREQYF
TRBJ1-1 - - TRBV9 TGTGCCAGCAGTCTAGAGGGGGACACTGAAGCTTTCTTT CASSLEGDTEAFF
TRBJ1-2 - - TRBV20-1 TGCAGCCTATGGGGCTACACCTTC CSLWGYTF
TRBJ1-2 TRBD1 - TRBV19 TGTGCCAGTACCGTCGGGACAGGGACCTTCAACTATGGCTACACCTTC CASTVGTGTFNYGYTF
TRBJ2-5 TRBD1 - TRBV7-2 TGTGCCAGCAGAATACGACAGGGGGTATGGGAGACCCAGTACTTC CASRIRQGVWETQYF
TRBJ1-2 - - TRBV19 TGTGCCAGTAGTATACCAAGCCAGGGCGACTATGGCTACACCTTC CASSIPSQGDYGYTF